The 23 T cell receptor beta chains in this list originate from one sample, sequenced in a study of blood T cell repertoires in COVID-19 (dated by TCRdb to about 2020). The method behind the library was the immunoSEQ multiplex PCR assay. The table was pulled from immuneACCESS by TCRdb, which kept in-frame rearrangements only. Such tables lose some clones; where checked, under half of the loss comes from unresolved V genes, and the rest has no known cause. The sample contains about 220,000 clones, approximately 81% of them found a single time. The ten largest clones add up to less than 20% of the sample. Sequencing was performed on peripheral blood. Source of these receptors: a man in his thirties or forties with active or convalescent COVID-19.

CDR3 protein: CASSMGLGQETQYF. CDR3 DNA sequence: TGTGCCAGCAGTATGGGGCTAGGACAAGAGACCCAGTACTTC. The V gene is TRBV9, the J gene TRBJ2-5; a possible D gene is TRBD1 (5 bases). Germline loops: CDR1 SGDLS, CDR2 YYNGEE. The CDR3 sequence is 14 residues long. Trimming removed 5 bases at V and 2 bases at J, with 13 bases between.

The CDR3 is CSVVLAGARGLEQFF. DNA for the CDR3: TGCAGCGTTGTGCTAGCGGGAGCCCGCGGGTTGGAGCAGTTCTTC. J is TRBJ2-1 and V is TRBV29-1; 10 bases fit TRBD2. The V gene end was trimmed by 4 bases and the J gene end by 10 bases; junction bases not matched to a gene: 13. Germline lookup yields CDR1 SQVTM and CDR2 ANQGSEA. There are 15 residues in the CDR3.

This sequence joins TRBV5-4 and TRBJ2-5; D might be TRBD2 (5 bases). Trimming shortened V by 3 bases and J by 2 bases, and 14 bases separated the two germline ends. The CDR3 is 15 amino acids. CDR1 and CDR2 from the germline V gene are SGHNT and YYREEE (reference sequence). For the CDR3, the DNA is TGTGCCAGCAGCTCCTTTACTACGGGGCAAGAGACCCAGTACTTC. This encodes CASSSFTTGQETQYF.

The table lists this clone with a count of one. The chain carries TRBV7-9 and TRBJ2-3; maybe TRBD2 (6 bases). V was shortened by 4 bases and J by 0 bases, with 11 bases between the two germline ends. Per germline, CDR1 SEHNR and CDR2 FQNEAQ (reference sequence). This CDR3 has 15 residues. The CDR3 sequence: CASSSWRASTDTQYF. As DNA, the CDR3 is TGTGCCAGCAGCTCCTGGAGGGCTAGCACAGATACGCAGTATTTT.

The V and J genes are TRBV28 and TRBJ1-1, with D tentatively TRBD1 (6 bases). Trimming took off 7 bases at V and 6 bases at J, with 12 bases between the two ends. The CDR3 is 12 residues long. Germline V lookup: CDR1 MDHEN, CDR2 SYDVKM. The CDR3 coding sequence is TGTGCCAGCAATGGCGGGGGCCCTGAAGCTTTCTTT. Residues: CASNGGGPEAFF.

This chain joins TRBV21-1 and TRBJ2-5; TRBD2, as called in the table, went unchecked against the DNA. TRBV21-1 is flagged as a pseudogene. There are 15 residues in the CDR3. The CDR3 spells CATPLAGGFQETQYF. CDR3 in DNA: TGTGCCACTCCATTAGCGGGAGGGTTCCAAGAGACCCAGTACTTC.

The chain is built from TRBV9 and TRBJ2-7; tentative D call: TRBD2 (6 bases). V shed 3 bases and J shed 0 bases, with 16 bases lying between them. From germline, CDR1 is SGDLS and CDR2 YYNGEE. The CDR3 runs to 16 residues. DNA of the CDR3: TGTGCCAGCAGCGCGGAGGGTAGCGGCCTCTCCTACGAGCAGTACTTC. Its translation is CASSAEGSGLSYEQYF.

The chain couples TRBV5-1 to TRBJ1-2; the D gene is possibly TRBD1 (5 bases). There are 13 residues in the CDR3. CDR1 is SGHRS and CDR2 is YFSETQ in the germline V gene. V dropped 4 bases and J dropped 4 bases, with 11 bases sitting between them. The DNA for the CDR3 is TGCGCCAGCAGCCTAGGGGTCGGCTATGGCTACACCTTC. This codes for CASSLGVGYGYTF.

The CDR3 region has the DNA TGTGCCAGTAGCCTACTAGCGGGGGCCCTCACAGATACGCAGTATTTT. This codes for CASSLLAGALTDTQYF. V is TRBV19 and J is TRBJ2-3; 11 bases line up with TRBD2. Germline CDR1 reads LNHDA; CDR2 reads SQIVND (reference sequence). J gave up 2 bases and V 6 bases, and 7 bases lay outside the gene matches. This CDR3 spans 16 amino acids.

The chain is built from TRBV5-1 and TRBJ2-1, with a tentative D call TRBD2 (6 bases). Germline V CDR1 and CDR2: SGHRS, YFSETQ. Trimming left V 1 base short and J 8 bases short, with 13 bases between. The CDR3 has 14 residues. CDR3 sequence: CASSLRERHDEQFF. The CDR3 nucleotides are TGCGCCAGCAGCTTGCGGGAGAGGCACGATGAGCAGTTCTTC.

In nucleotides, the CDR3 is TGTGCCAGCAGTTTAACTAGCAGGCAGACCCAGTACTTC. Its protein is CASSLTSRQTQYF. This sequence joins TRBV28 and TRBJ2-5; a possible D gene is TRBD2 (6 bases). V was clipped by 2 bases and J by 6 bases, with 10 bases between them. CDR3 size: 13 residues. Germline V lookup: CDR1 MDHEN, CDR2 SYDVKM.

CDR3 region: CAWSPGRYEQYF. CDR3 nucleotide sequence: TGTGCCTGGAGCCCCGGTCGCTACGAGCAGTACTTC. This chain connects TRBV30 to TRBJ2-7; no definite D call. From germline, CDR1 is GTSNPN and CDR2 SVGIG (reference sequence). V lost 3 bases to trimming and J lost 3 bases, with 9 bases between them. The length of the CDR3 is 12 residues.

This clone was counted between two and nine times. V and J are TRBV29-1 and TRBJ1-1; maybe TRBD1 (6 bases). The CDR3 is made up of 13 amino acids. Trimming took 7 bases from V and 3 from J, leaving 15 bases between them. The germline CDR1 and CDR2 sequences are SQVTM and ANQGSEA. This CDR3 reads CSASGTPYTEAFF. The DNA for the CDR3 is TGCAGCGCGTCCGGGACACCTTACACTGAAGCTTTCTTT.

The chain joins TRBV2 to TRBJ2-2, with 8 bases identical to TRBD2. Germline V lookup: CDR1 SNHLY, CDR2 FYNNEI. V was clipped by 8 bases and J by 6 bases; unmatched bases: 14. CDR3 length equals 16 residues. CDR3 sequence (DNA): TGTGCCAGCTCTTCTCGGGAGGGCGGTAATGCCGGGGAGCTGTTTTTT. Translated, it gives CASSSREGGNAGELFF.

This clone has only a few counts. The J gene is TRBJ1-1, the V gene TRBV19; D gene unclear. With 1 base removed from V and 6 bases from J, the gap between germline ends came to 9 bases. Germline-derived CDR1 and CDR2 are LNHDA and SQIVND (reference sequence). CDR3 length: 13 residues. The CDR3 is CASSIGPFSEAFF. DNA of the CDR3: TGTGCCAGTAGTATAGGTCCGTTCTCTGAAGCTTTCTTT.

The CDR3 region is CASSKTSPRVRDTQYF. CDR3 in DNA: TGTGCCAGCAGTAAAACCTCCCCCCGAGTCCGAGATACGCAGTATTTT. The rearrangement joins TRBV6-2 or TRBV6-3 to TRBJ2-3; no clear D. The CDR3 spans 16 residues. From germline, CDR1 is MNHEY and CDR2 SVGEGT. V lost 5 bases to trimming and J lost 5 bases, with 20 bases between them.

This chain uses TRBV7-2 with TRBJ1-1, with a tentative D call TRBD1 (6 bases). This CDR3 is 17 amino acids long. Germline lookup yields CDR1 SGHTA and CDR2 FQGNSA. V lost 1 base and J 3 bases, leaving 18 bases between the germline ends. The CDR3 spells CASSLEGGREWDTEAFF. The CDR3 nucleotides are TGTGCCAGCAGCTTAGAGGGGGGGAGGGAATGGGACACTGAAGCTTTCTTT.

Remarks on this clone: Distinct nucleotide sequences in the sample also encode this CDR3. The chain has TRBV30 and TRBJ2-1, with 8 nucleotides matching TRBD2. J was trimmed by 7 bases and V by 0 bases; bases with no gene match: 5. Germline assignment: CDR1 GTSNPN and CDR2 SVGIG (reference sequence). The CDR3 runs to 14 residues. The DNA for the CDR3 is TGTGCCTGGAGTGTGGGGCTAGCGGGTAATGAGCAGTTCTTC. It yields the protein CAWSVGLAGNEQFF.

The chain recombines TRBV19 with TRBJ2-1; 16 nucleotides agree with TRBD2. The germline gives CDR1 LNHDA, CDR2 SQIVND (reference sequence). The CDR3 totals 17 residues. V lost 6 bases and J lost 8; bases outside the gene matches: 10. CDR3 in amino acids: CASRRGTSGRALDEQFF. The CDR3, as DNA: TGTGCCAGTAGAAGGGGGACTAGCGGGAGGGCCCTGGATGAGCAGTTCTTC.

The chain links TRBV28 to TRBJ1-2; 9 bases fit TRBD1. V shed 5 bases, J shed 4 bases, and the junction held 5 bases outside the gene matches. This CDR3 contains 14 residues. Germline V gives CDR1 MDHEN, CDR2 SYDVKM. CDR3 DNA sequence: TGTGCCAGCAGTCCAGGGACAGGGAGCTATGGCTACACCTTC. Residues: CASSPGTGSYGYTF.

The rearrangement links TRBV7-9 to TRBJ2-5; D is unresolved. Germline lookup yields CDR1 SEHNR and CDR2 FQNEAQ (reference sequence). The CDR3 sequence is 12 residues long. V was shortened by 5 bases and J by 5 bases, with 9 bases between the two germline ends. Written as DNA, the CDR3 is TGTGCCAGCAGCACCGTCAGTGAGACCCAGTACTTC. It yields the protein CASSTVSETQYF.

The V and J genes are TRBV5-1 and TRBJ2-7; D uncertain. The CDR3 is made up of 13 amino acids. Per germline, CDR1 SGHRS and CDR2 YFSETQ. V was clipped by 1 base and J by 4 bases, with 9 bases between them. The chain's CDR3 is CASSLLVGYEQYF. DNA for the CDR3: TGCGCCAGCAGCTTGTTAGTTGGTTACGAGCAGTACTTC.

The CDR3 region has the DNA TGCAGCGTTGAAGAAGCGGGGGGGCATTATGAGCAGTTCTTC. It translates to CSVEEAGGHYEQFF. V usage is TRBV29-1 and J usage is TRBJ2-1, with 10 nucleotides matching TRBD2. Looked up from germline, CDR1 is SQVTM and CDR2 is ANQGSEA. The CDR3 length is 14 residues. V shed 0 bases and J 8 bases; nucleotides not matched to a gene: 4.